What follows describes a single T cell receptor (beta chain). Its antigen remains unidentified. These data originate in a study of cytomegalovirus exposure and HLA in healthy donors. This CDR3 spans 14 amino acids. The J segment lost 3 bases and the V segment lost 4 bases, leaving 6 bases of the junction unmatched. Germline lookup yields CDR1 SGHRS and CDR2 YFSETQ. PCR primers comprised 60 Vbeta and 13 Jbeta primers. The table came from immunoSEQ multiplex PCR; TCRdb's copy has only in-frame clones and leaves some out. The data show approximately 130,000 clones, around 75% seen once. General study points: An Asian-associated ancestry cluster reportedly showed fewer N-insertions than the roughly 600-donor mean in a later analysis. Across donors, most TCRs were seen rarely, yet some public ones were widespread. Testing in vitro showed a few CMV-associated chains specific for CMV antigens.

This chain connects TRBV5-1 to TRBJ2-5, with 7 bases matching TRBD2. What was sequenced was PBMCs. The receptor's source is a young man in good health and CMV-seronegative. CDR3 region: CASSPRTSEETQYF. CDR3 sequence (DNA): TGCGCCAGCAGCCCGCGGACTAGTGAAGAGACCCAGTACTTC.